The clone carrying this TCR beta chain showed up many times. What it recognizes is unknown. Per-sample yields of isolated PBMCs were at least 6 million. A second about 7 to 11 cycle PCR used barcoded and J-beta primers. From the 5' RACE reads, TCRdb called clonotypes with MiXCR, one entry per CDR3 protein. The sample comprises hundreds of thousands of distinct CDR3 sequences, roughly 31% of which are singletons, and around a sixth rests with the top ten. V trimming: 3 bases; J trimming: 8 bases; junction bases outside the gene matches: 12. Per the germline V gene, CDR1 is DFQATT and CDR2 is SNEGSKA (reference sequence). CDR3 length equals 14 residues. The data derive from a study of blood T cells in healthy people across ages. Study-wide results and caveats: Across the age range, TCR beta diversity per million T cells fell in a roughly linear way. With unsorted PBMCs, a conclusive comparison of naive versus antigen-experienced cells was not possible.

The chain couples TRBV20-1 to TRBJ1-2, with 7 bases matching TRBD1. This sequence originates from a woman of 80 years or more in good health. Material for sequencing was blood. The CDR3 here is CSAREASRGLGYTF. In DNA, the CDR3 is TGCAGTGCTAGGGAGGCTTCTAGGGGGCTAGGCTACACCTTC.